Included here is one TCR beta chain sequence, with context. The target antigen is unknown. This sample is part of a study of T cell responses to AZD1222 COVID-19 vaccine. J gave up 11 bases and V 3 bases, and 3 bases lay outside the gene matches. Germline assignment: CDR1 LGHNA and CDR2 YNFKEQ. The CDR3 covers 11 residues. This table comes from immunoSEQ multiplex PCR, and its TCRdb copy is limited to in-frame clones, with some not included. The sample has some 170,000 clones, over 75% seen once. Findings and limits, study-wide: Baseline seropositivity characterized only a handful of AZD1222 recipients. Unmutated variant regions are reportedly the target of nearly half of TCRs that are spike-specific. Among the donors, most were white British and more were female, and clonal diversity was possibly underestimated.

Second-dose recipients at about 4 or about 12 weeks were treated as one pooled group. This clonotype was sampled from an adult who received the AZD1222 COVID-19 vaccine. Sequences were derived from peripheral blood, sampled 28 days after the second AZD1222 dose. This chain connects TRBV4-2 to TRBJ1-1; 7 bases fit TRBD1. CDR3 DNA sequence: TGTGCCAGCAGCCACCAGGGGGACGCTTTCTTT. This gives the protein CASSHQGDAFF.